The rows below give T cell receptor beta chains drawn from one sample of a study of beta chain features in type 1 diabetes. TCRdb's copy holds only in-frame clones and misses some; the assay was immunoSEQ multiplex PCR. The sample yields around 160,000 clones, under 60% seen once. The specimen sequenced was Tregs from blood. These receptor sequences come from a man younger than 30 in good health. Both conserved end residues are part of each CDR3. D genes are given only for firm matches. Clone size is given for some rows only: seen once, a few or many times, or a class if the clone is expanded.

d_gene	abundance	len	j_gene	v_gene	CDR3nt	CDR3aa
TRBD1	few	17	TRBJ1-1	TRBV7-8	TGTGCCAGCAGCCAAAGCCCGGGACAGGGAATGAACACTGAAGCTTTCTTT	CASSQSPGQGMNTEAFF
-	once	13	TRBJ2-5	TRBV7-9	TGTGCCAGCAGCTTATTTGAGGGCCAGACCCAGTACTTC	CASSLFEGQTQYF
TRBD1	-	14	TRBJ2-7	TRBV2	TGTGCCAGCAGTGACGGGGACAGAGCCTACGAGCAGTACTTC	CASSDGDRAYEQYF
-	few	14	TRBJ1-2	TRBV2	TGTGCCAGCAGTGAAAGAGAATTCTCCTATGGCTACACCTTC	CASSEREFSYGYTF
TRBD1	-	14	TRBJ1-5	TRBV28	TGTGCCAGCGGAACTTCCAGGGGGGATCAGCCCCAGCATTTT	CASGTSRGDQPQHF
-	-	14	TRBJ2-3	TRBV5-4	TGTGCCAGCAGCTTGGATGCGCTCACAGATACGCAGTATTTT	CASSLDALTDTQYF
TRBD1	-	13	TRBJ1-2	TRBV7-2	TGTGCCAGCAGCCCGAGGGACAGGCCCGGCTACACCTTC	CASSPRDRPGYTF
TRBD1	-	14	TRBJ2-5	TRBV18	TGTGCCAGCTCCCTGGGACAGAGCCAAGAGACCCAGTACTTC	CASSLGQSQETQYF
-	-	11	TRBJ1-1	TRBV30	TGTGCCTGGAGGAGTAGGGGTGAGGCTTTCTTT	CAWRSRGEAFF
TRBD1	many	16	TRBJ2-1	TRBV7-2	TGTGCCAGCAGCTTATCAAGTGGGACAGGAACAGCTGAGCAGTTCTTC	CASSLSSGTGTAEQFF
-	-	14	TRBJ2-7	TRBV5-1	TGCGCCAGCAGCTTGGAGGGCAGGGGTTACGAGCAGTACTTC	CASSLEGRGYEQYF
-	-	8	TRBJ2-4	TRBV20-1	TGCAGTGCTGTGGGACACATCTTC	CSAVGHIF
TRBD1	-	14	TRBJ1-1	TRBV5-6	TGTGCCAGCAGCTTTTGGGCAGGGGGCACTGAAGCTTTCTTT	CASSFWAGGTEAFF
-	-	13	TRBJ1-5	TRBV30	TGTGCCTGCCAAGGGGGGGGAAATCAGCCCCAGCATTTT	CACQGGGNQPQHF
-	-	12	TRBJ2-2	TRBV19	TGTGCCAGTACCGCTATCCCGGGGGAGCTGTTTTTT	CASTAIPGELFF
-	-	14	TRBJ2-5	TRBV15	TGTGCCACCAGCAGAGACCGGTACCAAGAGACCCAGTACTTC	CATSRDRYQETQYF
-	-	18	TRBJ2-3	TRBV4-3	TGCGCCAGCAGCCAAGTTCTCGCGGCGGGAAGCCGCACAGATACGCAGTATTTT	CASSQVLAAGSRTDTQYF
TRBD2	once	18	TRBJ2-3	TRBV7-2	TGTGCCAGCAGCTTATTAGCGGGAGGGCCGGGGAACACAGATACGCAGTATTTT	CASSLLAGGPGNTDTQYF
-	-	15	TRBJ1-2	TRBV5-6	TGTGCCAGCAGCTTGTTCGACAGGTTGTTGAGAGGCTACACCTTC	CASSLFDRLLRGYTF
TRBD2	-	16	TRBJ2-7	TRBV10-2	TGCGCCAGCACATCGGGGGGGGACCCAGGCCAGCACGAGCAGTACTTC	CASTSGGDPGQHEQYF
-	-	16	TRBJ2-1	TRBV5-1	TGCGCCAGCAGCCACCCCCGGGGAAGGATCTACAATGAGCAGTTCTTC	CASSHPRGRIYNEQFF
-	-	15	TRBJ2-5	TRBV7-6	TGTGCCAGCAGCTCCCTGACAGTCAAGTCGGAGACCCAGTACTTC	CASSSLTVKSETQYF
-	once	16	TRBJ1-5	TRBV28	TGTGCCAGCAGTTTAGCGACAGGTTGGTGGGATCAGCCCCAGCATTTT	CASSLATGWWDQPQHF
TRBD1	-	14	TRBJ1-1	TRBV2	TGTGCCAGCAGTACAGGGGCCTCGAACACTGAAGCTTTCTTT	CASSTGASNTEAFF
-	-	13	TRBJ2-1	TRBV6-1	TGTGCCAGCAGGTACGGTTCGGTAAATGAGCAGTTCTTC	CASRYGSVNEQFF
TRBD1	few	14	TRBJ1-2	TRBV10-3	TGTGCCATCAGGAGACAGGGGTCGCACTATGGCTACACCTTC	CAIRRQGSHYGYTF
-	-	15	TRBJ1-6	TRBV6-1	TGTGCCAGCAGCCCGGGGGGCAGTTTCGGCTCACCCCTCCACTTT	CASSPGGSFGSPLHF
-	-	16	TRBJ1-2	TRBV5-6	TGTGCCAGCAGCCCCCTAACGAGCAGGGGCGGTCGTGGCTACACCTTC	CASSPLTSRGGRGYTF
-	-	15	TRBJ2-7	TRBV11-2	TGTGCCAGCAGCTTGGAACAGGGTAGAGCCTACGAGCAGTACTTC	CASSLEQGRAYEQYF
TRBD1	-	15	TRBJ2-3	TRBV7-2	TGTGCCAGCAGCCGTAGGGGGCAGGGCACAGATACGCAGTATTTT	CASSRRGQGTDTQYF
-	few	11	TRBJ2-1	TRBV7-2	TGTGCCAGCAGCTGGGGACAAGAGCAGTTCTTC	CASSWGQEQFF
TRBD1	-	14	TRBJ2-4	TRBV6-1	TGTGCCAGCCTCCGGGACAGAGAAAAAAACATTCAGTACTTC	CASLRDREKNIQYF
-	-	13	TRBJ1-2	TRBV15	TGTGCCACCAGCAGAGTTTCTGAGCCGGGCTACACCTTC	CATSRVSEPGYTF
TRBD2	-	14	TRBJ2-2	TRBV7-2	TGTGCCAGCAGCTTAGATAGCGGGACCGGGGAGCTGTTTTTT	CASSLDSGTGELFF
TRBD2	-	15	TRBJ2-3	TRBV7-2	TGTGCCAGCAGACGCCTAGCGGGTAGAACAGATACGCAGTATTTT	CASRRLAGRTDTQYF
-	few	14	TRBJ2-6	TRBV4-3	TGCGCCAGCAGCCCGTTCTCTGGGGCCAACGTCCTGACTTTC	CASSPFSGANVLTF
-	-	15	TRBJ1-2	TRBV15	TGTGCCACCAGCAGCCCAACCAGGGGCCGCTATGGCTACACCTTC	CATSSPTRGRYGYTF
TRBD1	-	13	TRBJ1-2	TRBV5-1	TGCGCCAGCAGCCTGGGACAGCCCCAAGGCTACACCTTC	CASSLGQPQGYTF